The 2 T cell receptor beta chains in this list originate from one sample, sequenced in a study of regulatory T cells in long-lasting Graves disease. Time point described: newly diagnosed GD, antithyroid drugs for less than 3 months. There was RNA extracted from PBMCs, and the TCR library was made from it. Through Arm-PCR of CDR3 regions and iRepertoire HTBI primers, TCR beta libraries were built. A single record per CDR3 protein comes from TCRdb applying MiXCR to the multiplex PCR reads. The repertoire has about 220,000 distinct CDR3 sequences, 15% to 20% of them found once; the top ten carry over 9.5%. This sample also appeared in a second study, on T cells in Graves' hyperthyroidism and ophthalmopathy.

The sample in question was peripheral blood mononuclear cells (PBMCs), obtained at new diagnosis, from a patient treated with antithyroid drugs. Receptor source: a woman aged 25 to 45 with Graves disease.

This clonotype occurred many times. The rearrangement links TRBV15 to TRBJ2-1, with a weak D call TRBD2 (7 bases). V was pared by 0 bases and J by 10 bases, with 19 bases between. The CDR3 runs 16 residues. Germline assignment: CDR1 LNHNV and CDR2 YYDKDF (reference sequence). CDR3 in DNA: TGTGCCACCAGCAGAGATTCGGGCGGGGGCGTTAGGGAGCAGTTCTTC. The encoded protein is CATSRDSGGGVREQFF.

This clonotype was observed at least ten times. The chain links TRBV6-5 to TRBJ1-1, with D possibly being TRBD1 (5 bases). In germline, CDR1 is MNHEY, CDR2 SVGAGI. The CDR3 is 15 amino acids. V dropped 2 bases and J dropped 6 bases, with 16 bases sitting between them. CDR3 amino acids: CASSYREGRGAEAFF. The CDR3 coding sequence is TGTGCCAGCAGTTACAGGGAGGGGCGGGGGGCTGAAGCTTTCTTT.